This TCR beta chain appears in the sequencing data of a study of blood T cell repertoires in COVID-19. This CDR3 region has 13 residues. Germline loops: CDR1 SGHDT, CDR2 YYEEEE. Using immunoSEQ multiplex PCR, the repertoire was profiled, and TCRdb retains in-frame clones only, with some absent. The data contain under 250,000 clones, 86% of them singletons. This clone was seen only a few times. The junction departs from the called germline gene at one end, perhaps through a read error. The V gene is TRBV5-6, the J gene TRBJ2-1, with 15 positions matching TRBD2. The sequenced material came from PBMCs or T cells enriched from blood (not recorded which). The TCR originated in a man aged 40-49 years who had recovered from COVID-19. The CDR3 region is CASSWGLAGGVVF. In nucleotides, the CDR3 is TGTGCCAGCAGCTGGGGACTAGCGGGGGGTGTTGTCTTC. Drawing the rest from reference TRBV5-6 and TRBJ2-1, the complete variable domain is DAGVTQSPTHLIKTRGQQVTLRCSPKSGHDTVSWYQQALGQGPQFIFQYYEEEERQRGNFPDRFSGHQFPNYSSELNVNALLLGDSALYLCASSWGLAGGVVFGPGTRLTVL.